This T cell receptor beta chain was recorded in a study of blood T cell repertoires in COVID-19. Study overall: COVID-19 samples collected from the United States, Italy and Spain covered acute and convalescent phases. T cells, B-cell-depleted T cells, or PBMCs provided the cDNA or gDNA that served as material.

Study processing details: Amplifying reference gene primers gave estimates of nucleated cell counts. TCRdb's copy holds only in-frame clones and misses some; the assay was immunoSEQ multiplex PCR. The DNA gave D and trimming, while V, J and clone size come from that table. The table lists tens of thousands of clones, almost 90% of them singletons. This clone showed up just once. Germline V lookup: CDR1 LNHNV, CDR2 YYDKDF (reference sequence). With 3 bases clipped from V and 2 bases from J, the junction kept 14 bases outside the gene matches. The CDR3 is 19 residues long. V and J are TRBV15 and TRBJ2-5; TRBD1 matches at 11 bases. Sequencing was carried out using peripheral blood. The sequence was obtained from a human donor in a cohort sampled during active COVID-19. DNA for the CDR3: TGTGCCACCAGCAGTCTAGGACAGGGGGCGGCGGTGACACAAGAGACCCAGTACTTC. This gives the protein CATSSLGQGAAVTQETQYF.